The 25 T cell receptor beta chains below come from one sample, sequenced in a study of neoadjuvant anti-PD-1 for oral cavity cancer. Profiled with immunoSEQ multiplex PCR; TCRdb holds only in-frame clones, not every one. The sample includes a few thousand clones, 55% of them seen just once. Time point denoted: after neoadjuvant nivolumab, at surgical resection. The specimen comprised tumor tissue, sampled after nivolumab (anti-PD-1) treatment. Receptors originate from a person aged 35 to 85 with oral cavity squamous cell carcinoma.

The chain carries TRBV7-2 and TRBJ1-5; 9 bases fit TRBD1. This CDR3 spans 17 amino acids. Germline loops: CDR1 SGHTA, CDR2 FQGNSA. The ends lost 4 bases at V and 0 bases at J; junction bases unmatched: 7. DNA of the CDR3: TGTGCCAGCAGCTCGGGGAGACAGGGGGGTAGCAATCAGCCCCAGCATTTT. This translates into CASSSGRQGGSNQPQHF.

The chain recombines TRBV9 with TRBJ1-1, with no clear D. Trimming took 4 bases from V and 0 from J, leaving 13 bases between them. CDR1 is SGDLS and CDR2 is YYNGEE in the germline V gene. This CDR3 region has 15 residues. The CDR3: CASSPSAGLNTEAFF. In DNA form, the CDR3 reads TGTGCCAGCAGCCCGAGTGCCGGTCTGAACACTGAAGCTTTCTTT. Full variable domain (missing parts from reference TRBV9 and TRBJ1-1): DSGVTQTPKHLITATGQRVTLRCSPRSGDLSVYWYQQSLDQGLQFLIQYYNGEERAKGNILERFSAQQFPDLHSELNLSSLELGDSALYFCASSPSAGLNTEAFFGQGTRLTVV.

In nucleotides, the CDR3 is TGCAGCGTTGAAGAAGGGGCCGGAGGCTACACCTTC. Translated: CSVEEGAGGYTF. The V and J genes are TRBV29-1 and TRBJ1-2, with D maybe TRBD1 (5 bases). The CDR3 consists of 12 residues. The ends were cut back, 0 bases at V and 8 bases at J, with 10 bases in the middle. Per the germline V gene, CDR1 is SQVTM and CDR2 is ANQGSEA.

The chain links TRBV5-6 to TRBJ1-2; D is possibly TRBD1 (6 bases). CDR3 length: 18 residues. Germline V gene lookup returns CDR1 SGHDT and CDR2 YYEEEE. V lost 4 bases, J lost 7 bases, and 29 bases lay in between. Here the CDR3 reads CASSPVDSRGARPSGYTF. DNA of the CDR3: TGTGCCAGCAGCCCAGTGGACAGTCGGGGAGCCCGGCCATCTGGCTACACCTTC.

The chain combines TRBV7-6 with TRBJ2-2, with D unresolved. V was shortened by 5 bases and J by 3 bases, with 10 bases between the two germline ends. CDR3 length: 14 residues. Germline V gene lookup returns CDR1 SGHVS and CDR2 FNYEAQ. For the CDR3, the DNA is TGTGCCAGCAGCCCCGGAATTGACACCGGGGAGCTGTTTTTT. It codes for CASSPGIDTGELFF.

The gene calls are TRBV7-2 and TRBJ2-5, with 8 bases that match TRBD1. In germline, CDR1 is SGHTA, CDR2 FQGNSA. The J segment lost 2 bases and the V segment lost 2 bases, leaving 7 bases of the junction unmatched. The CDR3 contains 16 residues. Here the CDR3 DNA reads TGTGCCAGCAGCTTAAGGAGGACAGGGACTCAAGAGACCCAGTACTTC. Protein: CASSLRRTGTQETQYF.

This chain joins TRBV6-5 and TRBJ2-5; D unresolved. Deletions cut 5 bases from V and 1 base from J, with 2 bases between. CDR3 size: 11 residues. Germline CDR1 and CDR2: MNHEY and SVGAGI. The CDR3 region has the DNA TGTGCCAGCAGTCTCCAAGAGACCCAGTACTTC. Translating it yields CASSLQETQYF.

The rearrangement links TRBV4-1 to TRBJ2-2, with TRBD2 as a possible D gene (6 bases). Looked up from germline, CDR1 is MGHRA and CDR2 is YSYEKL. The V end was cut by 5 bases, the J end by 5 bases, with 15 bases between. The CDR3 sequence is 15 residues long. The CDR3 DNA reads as TGCGCCAGCAGCTTGGAGGAGGGAAGAACCGGGGAGCTGTTTTTT. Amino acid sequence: CASSLEEGRTGELFF.

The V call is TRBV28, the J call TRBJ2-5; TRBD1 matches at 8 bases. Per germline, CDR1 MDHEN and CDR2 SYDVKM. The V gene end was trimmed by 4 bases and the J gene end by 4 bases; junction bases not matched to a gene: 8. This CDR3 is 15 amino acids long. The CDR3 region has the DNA TGTGCCAGCAGTTCTAGACAGGGGCGCGCAGAGACCCAGTACTTC. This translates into CASSSRQGRAETQYF.

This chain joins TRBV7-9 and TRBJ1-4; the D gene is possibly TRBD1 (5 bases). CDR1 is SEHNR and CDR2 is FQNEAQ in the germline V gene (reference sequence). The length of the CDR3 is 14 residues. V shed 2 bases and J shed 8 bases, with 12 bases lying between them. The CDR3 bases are TGTGCCAGCAGCTTATCAGGGTTCGGAGAAAAACTGTTTTTT. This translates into CASSLSGFGEKLFF.

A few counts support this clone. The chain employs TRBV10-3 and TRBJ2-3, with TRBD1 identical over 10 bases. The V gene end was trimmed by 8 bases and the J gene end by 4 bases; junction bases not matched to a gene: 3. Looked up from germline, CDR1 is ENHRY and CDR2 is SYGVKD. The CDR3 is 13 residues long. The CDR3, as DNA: TGTGCCATCTGGGACAGGGGTTCAGATACGCAGTATTTT. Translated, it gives CAIWDRGSDTQYF.

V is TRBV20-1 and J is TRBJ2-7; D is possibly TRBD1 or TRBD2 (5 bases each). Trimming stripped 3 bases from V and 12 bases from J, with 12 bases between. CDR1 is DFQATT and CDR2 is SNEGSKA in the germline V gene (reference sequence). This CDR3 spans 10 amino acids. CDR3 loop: CSASGLGRYF. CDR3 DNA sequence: TGCAGTGCTAGCGGTCTGGGACGGTACTTC.

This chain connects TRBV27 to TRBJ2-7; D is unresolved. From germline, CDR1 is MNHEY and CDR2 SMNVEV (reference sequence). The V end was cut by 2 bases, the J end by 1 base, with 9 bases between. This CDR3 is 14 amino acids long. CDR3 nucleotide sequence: TGTGCCAGCAGTTTAGGCGGACCGTCCTACGAGCAGTACTTC. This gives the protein CASSLGGPSYEQYF.

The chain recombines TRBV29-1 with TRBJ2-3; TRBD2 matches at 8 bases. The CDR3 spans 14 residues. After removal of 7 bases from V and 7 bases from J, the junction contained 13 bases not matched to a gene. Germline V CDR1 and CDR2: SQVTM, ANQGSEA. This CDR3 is CSAASAGAQNTQYF. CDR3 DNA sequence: TGCAGCGCAGCATCAGCGGGGGCCCAAAATACGCAGTATTTT.

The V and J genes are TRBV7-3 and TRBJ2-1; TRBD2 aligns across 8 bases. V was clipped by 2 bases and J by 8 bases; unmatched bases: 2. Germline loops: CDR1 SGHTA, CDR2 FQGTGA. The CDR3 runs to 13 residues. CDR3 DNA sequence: TGTGCCAGCAGCTTAGGACTAGCCTATGAGCAGTTCTTC. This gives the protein CASSLGLAYEQFF. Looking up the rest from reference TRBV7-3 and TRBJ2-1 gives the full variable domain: GAGVSQTPSNKVTEKGKYVELRCDPISGHTALYWYRQSLGQGPEFLIYFQGTGAADDSGLPNDRFFAVRPEGSVSTLKIQRTERGDSAVYLCASSLGLAYEQFFGPGTRLTVL.

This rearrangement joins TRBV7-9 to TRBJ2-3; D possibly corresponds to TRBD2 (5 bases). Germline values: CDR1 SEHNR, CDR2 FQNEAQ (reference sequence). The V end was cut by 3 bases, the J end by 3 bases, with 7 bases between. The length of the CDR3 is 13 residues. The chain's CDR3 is CASSFEGTDTQYF. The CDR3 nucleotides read TGTGCCAGCAGCTTCGAGGGAACAGATACGCAGTATTTT.

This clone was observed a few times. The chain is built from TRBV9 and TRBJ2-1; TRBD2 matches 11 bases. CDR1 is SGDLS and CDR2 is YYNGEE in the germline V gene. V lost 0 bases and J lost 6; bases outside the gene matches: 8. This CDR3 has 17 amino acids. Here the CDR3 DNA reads TGTGCCAGCAGCGTAGGGGGTCTAGCGGGAGGAAGCAATGAGCAGTTCTTC. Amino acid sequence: CASSVGGLAGGSNEQFF.

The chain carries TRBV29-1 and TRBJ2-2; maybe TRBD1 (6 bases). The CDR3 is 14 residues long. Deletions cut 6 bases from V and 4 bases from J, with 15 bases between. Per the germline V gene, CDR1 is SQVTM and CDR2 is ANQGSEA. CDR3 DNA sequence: TGCAGCGTCGGCCGGGACACAGGCACCGGGGAGCTGTTTTTT. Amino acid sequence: CSVGRDTGTGELFF.

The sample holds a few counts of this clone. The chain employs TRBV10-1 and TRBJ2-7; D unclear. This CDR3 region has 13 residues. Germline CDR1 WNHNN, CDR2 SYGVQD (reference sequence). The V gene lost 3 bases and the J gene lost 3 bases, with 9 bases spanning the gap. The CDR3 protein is CASSENSHYEQYF. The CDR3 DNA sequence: TGCGCCAGCAGTGAAAACAGCCACTACGAGCAGTACTTC.

As DNA, the CDR3 is TGTGCCAGCAGTTACAGAGGCGCCGGGGAGCTGTTTTTT. The encoded protein is CASSYRGAGELFF. This chain links TRBV6-6 with TRBJ2-2; unclear D gene. Germline CDR1 reads MNHNY; CDR2 reads SVGAGI (reference sequence). V lost 2 bases and J lost 6, with 7 bases in between. CDR3 length: 13 residues.

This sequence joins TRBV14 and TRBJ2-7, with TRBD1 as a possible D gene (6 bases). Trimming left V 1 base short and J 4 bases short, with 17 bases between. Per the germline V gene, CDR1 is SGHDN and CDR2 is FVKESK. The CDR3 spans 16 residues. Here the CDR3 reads CASSQGSYRAIYEQYF. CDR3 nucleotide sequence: TGTGCCAGCAGCCAAGGTAGCTACAGGGCGATTTACGAGCAGTACTTC.

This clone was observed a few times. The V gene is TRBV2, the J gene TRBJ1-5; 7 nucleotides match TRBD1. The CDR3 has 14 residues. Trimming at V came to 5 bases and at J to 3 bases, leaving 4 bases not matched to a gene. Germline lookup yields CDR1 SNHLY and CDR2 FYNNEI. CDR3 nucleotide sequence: TGTGCCAGCAGTCTGGACAGGCCCAATCAGCCCCAGCATTTT. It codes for CASSLDRPNQPQHF.

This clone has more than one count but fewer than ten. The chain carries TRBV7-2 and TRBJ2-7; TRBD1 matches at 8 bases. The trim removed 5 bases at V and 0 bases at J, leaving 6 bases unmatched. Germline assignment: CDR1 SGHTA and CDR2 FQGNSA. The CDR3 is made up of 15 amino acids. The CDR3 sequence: CASSDSGGASYEQYF. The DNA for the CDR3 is TGTGCCAGCAGCGACTCAGGGGGCGCCTCCTACGAGCAGTACTTC. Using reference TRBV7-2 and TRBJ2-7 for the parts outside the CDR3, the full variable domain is GAGVSQSPSNKVTEKGKDVELRCDPISGHTALYWYRQSLGQGLEFLIYFQGNSAPDKSGLPSDRFSAERTGGSVSTLTIQRTQQEDSAVYLCASSDSGGASYEQYFGPGTRLTVT.

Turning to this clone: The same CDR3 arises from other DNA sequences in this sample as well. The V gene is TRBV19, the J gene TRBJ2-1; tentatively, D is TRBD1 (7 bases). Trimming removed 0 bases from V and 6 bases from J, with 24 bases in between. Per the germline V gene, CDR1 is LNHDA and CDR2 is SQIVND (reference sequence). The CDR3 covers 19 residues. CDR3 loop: CASSIEAGGLLLGGNEQFF. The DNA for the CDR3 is TGTGCCAGTAGTATAGAGGCAGGGGGGTTACTTCTCGGGGGCAATGAGCAGTTCTTC.

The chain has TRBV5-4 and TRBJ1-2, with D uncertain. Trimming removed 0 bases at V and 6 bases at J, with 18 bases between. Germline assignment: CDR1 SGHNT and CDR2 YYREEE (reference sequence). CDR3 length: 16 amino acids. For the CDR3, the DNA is TGTGCCAGCAGCTTGGTGGAAGTGGGTGTCTCCGATGGCTACACCTTC. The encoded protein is CASSLVEVGVSDGYTF. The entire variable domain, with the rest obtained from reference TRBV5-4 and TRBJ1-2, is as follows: ETGVTQSPTHLIKTRGQQVTLRCSSQSGHNTVSWYQQALGQGPQFIFQYYREEENGRGNFPPRFSGLQFPNYSSELNVNALELDDSALYLCASSLVEVGVSDGYTFGSGTRLTVV.